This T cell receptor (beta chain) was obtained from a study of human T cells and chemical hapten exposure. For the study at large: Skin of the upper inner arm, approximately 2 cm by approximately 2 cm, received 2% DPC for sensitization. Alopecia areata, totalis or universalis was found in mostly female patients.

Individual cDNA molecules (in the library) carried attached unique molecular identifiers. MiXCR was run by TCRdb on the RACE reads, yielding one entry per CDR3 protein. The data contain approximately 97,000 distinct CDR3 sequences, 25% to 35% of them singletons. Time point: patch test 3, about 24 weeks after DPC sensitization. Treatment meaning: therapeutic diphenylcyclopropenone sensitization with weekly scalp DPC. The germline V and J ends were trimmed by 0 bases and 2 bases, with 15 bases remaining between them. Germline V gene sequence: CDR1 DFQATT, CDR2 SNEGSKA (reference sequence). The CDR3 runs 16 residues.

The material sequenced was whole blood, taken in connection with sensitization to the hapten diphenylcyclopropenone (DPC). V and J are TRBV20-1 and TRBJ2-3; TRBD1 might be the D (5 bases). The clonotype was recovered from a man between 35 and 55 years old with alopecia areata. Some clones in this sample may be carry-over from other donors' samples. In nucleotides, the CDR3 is TGCAGTGCTAGAGATTGGAAAGGGGCCGTCACAGATACGCAGTATTTT. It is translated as CSARDWKGAVTDTQYF.